A single sample is the source of the 25 T cell receptor beta chains below, sequenced in a study of blood T cell repertoires in COVID-19. TCRdb keeps only in-frame clones here, not all; method: immunoSEQ multiplex PCR. The sample holds about 130,000 clones, about nine tenths seen once. The sequenced sample was peripheral blood. The receptors come from a man between 45 and 60 years old with active COVID-19.

This clone was picked up a small number of times. The V call is TRBV7-9, the J call TRBJ1-5; possible D gene TRBD1, 6 bases. Trimming took off 9 bases at V and 6 bases at J, with 15 bases between the two ends. From germline, CDR1 is SEHNR and CDR2 FQNEAQ (reference sequence). This CDR3 has 13 residues. DNA for the CDR3: TGTGCCAGTTCGGGGGGCGCAGGTCAGCCCCAGCATTTT. Translated, it gives CASSGGAGQPQHF.

The rearrangement uses TRBV7-2 and TRBJ2-1, with D tentatively TRBD2 (5 bases). The CDR3 totals 17 residues. The germline gives CDR1 SGHTA, CDR2 FQGNSA. Trimming left V 3 bases short and J 10 bases short, with 25 bases between. CDR3 in amino acids: CASSFDGNLGLRGEQFF. DNA of the CDR3: TGTGCCAGCAGCTTTGACGGCAACCTCGGCCTCAGAGGGGAGCAGTTCTTC. The whole variable domain, filled in from reference TRBV7-2 and TRBJ2-1, reads GAGVSQSPSNKVTEKGKDVELRCDPISGHTALYWYRQSLGQGLEFLIYFQGNSAPDKSGLPSDRFSAERTGGSVSTLTIQRTQQEDSAVYLCASSFDGNLGLRGEQFFGPGTRLTVL.

The chain carries TRBV7-9 and TRBJ2-1; weak D call: TRBD2 (6 bases). Germline V CDR1 and CDR2: SEHNR, FQNEAQ (reference sequence). Trimming shortened V by 4 bases and J by 0 bases, and 19 bases separated the two germline ends. CDR3 length: 18 residues. The CDR3 here is CASSSARGTSPSYNEQFF. For the CDR3, the DNA is TGTGCCAGCAGCTCCGCTCGGGGAACTAGCCCCTCCTACAATGAGCAGTTCTTC.

The chain combines TRBV5-4 with TRBJ2-1; TRBD2 agrees at 8 bases. Germline CDR1 is SGHNT and CDR2 is YYREEE (reference sequence). V shed 1 base, J shed 8 bases, and the junction held 2 bases outside the gene matches. CDR3 length equals 13 residues. The CDR3 region is CASSLFGGDEQFF. The CDR3 DNA sequence: TGTGCCAGCAGCTTGTTCGGGGGGGATGAGCAGTTCTTC.

DNA of the CDR3: TGTGCCAGCAGTAAACAGCTCTACGAGCAGTACTTC. The encoded protein is CASSKQLYEQYF. This chain connects TRBV6-6 to TRBJ2-7; D call uncertain. Trimming took 5 bases from V and 3 from J, leaving 8 bases between them. Germline CDR1 MNHNY, CDR2 SVGAGI (reference sequence). There are 12 residues in the CDR3.

This sequence joins TRBV6-6 and TRBJ1-5; 9 bases line up with TRBD1. CDR1 and CDR2 (germline): MNHNY, SVGAGI (reference sequence). With 6 bases clipped from V and 7 bases from J, the junction kept 4 bases outside the gene matches. The CDR3 is 13 residues long. The CDR3 nucleotides are TGTGCCAGCAGGGGACAGGGAGGGCAGCCCCAGCATTTT. Amino acid sequence: CASRGQGGQPQHF.

The chain recombines TRBV2 with TRBJ1-5; 8 bases align to TRBD1. The V gene end was trimmed by 6 bases and the J gene end by 4 bases; junction bases not matched to a gene: 11. The germline V gene has CDR1 SNHLY and CDR2 FYNNEI. The CDR3 is 16 residues long. The CDR3 reads CASRDRASSGNQPQHF. The CDR3 nucleotides read TGTGCCAGCAGGGACAGGGCCTCTTCTGGGAATCAGCCCCAGCATTTT.

The V gene is TRBV5-6, the J gene TRBJ1-2, with 11 bases lining up with TRBD1. Per the germline V gene, CDR1 is SGHDT and CDR2 is YYEEEE. The CDR3 runs to 14 residues. The ends lost 4 bases at V and 4 bases at J; junction bases unmatched: 3. CDR3 region: CASSPGTGGYGYTF. CDR3 coding DNA: TGTGCCAGCAGCCCCGGGACAGGGGGCTATGGCTACACCTTC.

The V and J genes are TRBV5-4 and TRBJ2-6, with D possibly TRBD1 on 5 matching bases. V was trimmed by 0 bases and J by 0 bases, leaving 10 bases between them. There are 17 residues in the CDR3. Germline V lookup: CDR1 SGHNT, CDR2 YYREEE (reference sequence). CDR3 DNA sequence: TGTGCCAGCAGCTTGGCAGGGCCCCTCTCTGGGGCCAACGTCCTGACTTTC. Amino acid sequence: CASSLAGPLSGANVLTF.

The gene calls are TRBV9 and TRBJ1-5; 7 nucleotides agree with TRBD1. This CDR3 region has 14 residues. From germline, CDR1 is SGDLS and CDR2 YYNGEE. The junction had 2 bases not matched to a gene; V was cut back by 3 bases and J by 2 bases. The CDR3 DNA is TGTGCCAGCAGCGAAACAGGGGGCAATCAGCCCCAGCATTTT. It translates to CASSETGGNQPQHF.

The CDR3: CASSEAETQYF. The DNA of the CDR3 is TGTGCCAGCAGTGAGGCAGAGACCCAGTACTTC. The chain is built from TRBV2 and TRBJ2-5; no firm D call. The CDR3 length is 11 residues. The germline gives CDR1 SNHLY, CDR2 FYNNEI. The V end lost 3 bases, the J end lost 4 bases, and 3 bases lay between the germline ends.

The chain carries TRBV3-1 (or the pseudogene TRBV3-2) and TRBJ2-6; D remains ambiguous. V was shortened by 4 bases and J by 1 base, with 11 bases between the two germline ends. CDR3 size: 16 residues. From germline, CDR1 is LGHDT and CDR2 YNNKEL (reference sequence). In DNA, the CDR3 is TGTGCCAGCAGCCTCCACTCCGCTTCTGGGGCCAACGTCCTGACTTTC. Amino acids: CASSLHSASGANVLTF.

This clone was observed once. The rearrangement links TRBV7-9 to TRBJ2-2; perhaps TRBD1 as D (5 bases). CDR3 length: 16 amino acids. Germline V CDR1 and CDR2: SEHNR, FQNEAQ (reference sequence). Trimming took 2 bases from V and 8 from J, leaving 18 bases between them. The chain's CDR3 is CASSLSLGPPQGELFF. CDR3 nucleotide sequence: TGTGCCAGCAGCTTAAGCTTGGGGCCCCCTCAAGGGGAGCTGTTTTTT.

The chain joins TRBV12-5 to TRBJ1-1; 8 bases map to TRBD1. The CDR3 loop spans 14 amino acids. V lost 0 bases, J lost 4 bases, and 1 base stayed unmatched. The germline V gene encodes CDR1 LGHNT and CDR2 FRNRAP. CDR3 in amino acids: CASGLVQGGTEAFF. The CDR3 coding sequence is TGTGCTAGTGGTTTGGTACAGGGGGGCACTGAAGCTTTCTTT.

The gene calls are TRBV11-2 and TRBJ1-6, with 9 nucleotides matching TRBD1. Trimming took 3 bases from V and 9 from J; bases not matched to a gene: 0. The CDR3 contains 13 residues. The germline CDR1 and CDR2 sequences are SGHAT and FQNNGV. The CDR3: CASSLTGGSPLHF. The CDR3 nucleotides read TGTGCCAGCAGCTTGACAGGGGGTTCACCCCTCCACTTT.

The V gene is TRBV19, the J gene TRBJ2-3; 7 nucleotides align to TRBD1. Germline V gene data show CDR1 as LNHDA and CDR2 as SQIVND (reference sequence). V was pared by 3 bases and J by 3 bases, with 21 bases of the junction left unmatched. The CDR3 consists of 20 residues. The chain's CDR3 is CASSMASTGCGVSGTDTQYF. The CDR3 bases are TGTGCCAGTAGTATGGCCTCGACAGGGTGCGGCGTAAGTGGAACAGATACGCAGTATTTT.

The CDR3 coding sequence is TGTGCCAGCAGTTCGGGGATAGGGAGGGAAGCTTTCTTT. It translates to CASSSGIGREAFF. The chain has TRBV12-3 or TRBV12-4 and TRBJ1-1, with D uncertain. V was trimmed by 4 bases and J by 8 bases, leaving 14 bases between them. The CDR3 is 13 residues long.

The sample holds one count of this clone. The genes are TRBV12-3 or TRBV12-4 and TRBJ1-2; 8 nucleotides match TRBD1. With V trimmed by 4 bases and J by 14 bases, 6 bases remained unmatched. CDR3 length: 11 residues. In DNA form, the CDR3 reads TGTGCCAGCAGTTACCAGGGGGCAGGGACCTTC. Its translation is CASSYQGAGTF.

This chain connects TRBV2 to TRBJ2-2, with 7 bases that match TRBD1. Germline V gene data show CDR1 as SNHLY and CDR2 as FYNNEI. V was pared by 9 bases and J by 3 bases, with 7 bases of the junction left unmatched. The CDR3 loop spans 14 amino acids. DNA of the CDR3: TGTGCCAGTAGTTTCACAGGGGACACCGGGGAGCTGTTTTTT. Amino acid sequence: CASSFTGDTGELFF.

CDR3 nucleotides: TGTGCCAGCAGCTCCGGGACAGGGGACGGGGAGCTGTTTTTT. Translation gives CASSSGTGDGELFF. V is TRBV3-1 (or the pseudogene TRBV3-2) and J is TRBJ2-2; 10 positions agree with TRBD1. This CDR3 spans 14 amino acids. Germline lookup yields CDR1 LGHDT and CDR2 YNNKEL (reference sequence). V lost 5 bases and J lost 7; bases outside the gene matches: 4.

The chain uses TRBV13 and TRBJ2-1; D may be TRBD2 (5 bases). The CDR3 has 13 residues. Germline loops: CDR1 PRHDT, CDR2 FYEKMQ (reference sequence). Deletions cut 8 bases from V and 9 bases from J, with 17 bases between. CDR3 residues: CASRPRGPGEQFF. The CDR3 bases are TGTGCCAGCCGCCCGCGCGGGCCGGGTGAGCAGTTCTTC.

V usage is TRBV7-9 and J usage is TRBJ2-5; the D gene is possibly TRBD2 (5 bases). Germline V lookup: CDR1 SEHNR, CDR2 FQNEAQ (reference sequence). This CDR3 is 17 amino acids long. V was trimmed by 1 base and J by 4 bases, leaving 19 bases between them. The CDR3 protein is CASSLGASGAYLETQYF. Here the CDR3 DNA reads TGTGCCAGCAGCTTAGGGGCCAGCGGAGCTTACCTAGAGACCCAGTACTTC.

The J gene is TRBJ2-5, the V gene TRBV2; TRBD1 matches 7 bases. Germline CDR1 is SNHLY and CDR2 is FYNNEI. The junction had 4 bases not matched to a gene; V was cut back by 7 bases and J by 2 bases. The CDR3 contains 13 residues. The CDR3: CASKRDSQETQYF. As DNA, the CDR3 is TGTGCCAGCAAGAGGGACAGTCAAGAGACCCAGTACTTC.

This rearrangement joins TRBV18 to TRBJ1-6, with 8 positions matching TRBD1. The ends lost 5 bases at V and 10 bases at J; junction bases unmatched: 10. Germline CDR1 reads KGHSH; CDR2 reads LQKENI. The length of the CDR3 is 15 residues. Written as DNA, the CDR3 is TGTGCCAGCTCAAACGGAGGCAGGGGGCTGTCACCCCTCCACTTT. It encodes CASSNGGRGLSPLHF.

Regarding this clone: Other DNA sequences in the same sample also yield this CDR3. The rearrangement joins TRBV3-1 (or the pseudogene TRBV3-2) to TRBJ1-3; tentative D call: TRBD1 (6 bases). Between the trimmed V and J ends, which lost 3 bases and 11 bases, there was a span of 20 bases. The germline V gene has CDR1 LGHDT and CDR2 YNNKEL (reference sequence). This CDR3 is built from 15 residues. CDR3 protein: CASSHSPGQGKAIYF. CDR3 bases: TGTGCCAGCAGCCACTCCCCGGGGCAGGGGAAAGCCATATATTTT.